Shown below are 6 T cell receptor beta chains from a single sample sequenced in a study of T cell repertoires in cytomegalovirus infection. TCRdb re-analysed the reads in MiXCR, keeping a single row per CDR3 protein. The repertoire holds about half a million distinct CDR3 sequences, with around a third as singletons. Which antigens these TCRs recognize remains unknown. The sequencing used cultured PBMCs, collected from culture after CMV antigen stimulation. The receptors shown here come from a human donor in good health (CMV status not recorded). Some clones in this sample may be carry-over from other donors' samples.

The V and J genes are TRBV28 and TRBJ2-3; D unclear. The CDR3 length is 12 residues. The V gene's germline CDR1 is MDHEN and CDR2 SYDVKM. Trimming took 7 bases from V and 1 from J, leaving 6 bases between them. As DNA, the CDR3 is TGTGCCAGCACTGTGGGCACAGATACGCAGTATTTT. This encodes CASTVGTDTQYF.

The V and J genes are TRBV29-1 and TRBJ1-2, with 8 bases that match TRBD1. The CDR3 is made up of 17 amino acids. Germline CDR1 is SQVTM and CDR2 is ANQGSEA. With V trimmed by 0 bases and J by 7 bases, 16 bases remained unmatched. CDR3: CSVEERVQGAPFGGYTF. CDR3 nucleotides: TGCAGCGTTGAAGAGCGGGTCCAGGGGGCACCTTTTGGTGGCTACACCTTC.

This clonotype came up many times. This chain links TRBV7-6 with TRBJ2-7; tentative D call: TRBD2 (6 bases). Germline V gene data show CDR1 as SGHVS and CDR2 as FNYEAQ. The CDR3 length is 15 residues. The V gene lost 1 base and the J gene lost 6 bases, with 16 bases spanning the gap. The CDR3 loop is CASSLEAGTVREQYF. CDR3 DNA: TGTGCCAGCAGCTTAGAGGCGGGAACTGTTCGCGAGCAGTACTTC.

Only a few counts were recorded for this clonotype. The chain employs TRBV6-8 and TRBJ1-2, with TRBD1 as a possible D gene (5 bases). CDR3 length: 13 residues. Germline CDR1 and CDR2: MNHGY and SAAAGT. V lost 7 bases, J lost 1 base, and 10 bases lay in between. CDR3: CASNTGDNYGYTF. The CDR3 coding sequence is TGTGCCAGCAATACAGGCGATAACTATGGCTACACCTTC.

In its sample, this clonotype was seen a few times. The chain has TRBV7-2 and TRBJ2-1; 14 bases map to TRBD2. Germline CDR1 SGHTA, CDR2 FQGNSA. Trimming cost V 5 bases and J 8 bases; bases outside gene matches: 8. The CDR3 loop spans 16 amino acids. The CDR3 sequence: CASSPRLAGGIYEQFF. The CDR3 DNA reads TGTGCCAGCAGCCCCCGACTAGCGGGAGGGATATATGAGCAGTTCTTC.

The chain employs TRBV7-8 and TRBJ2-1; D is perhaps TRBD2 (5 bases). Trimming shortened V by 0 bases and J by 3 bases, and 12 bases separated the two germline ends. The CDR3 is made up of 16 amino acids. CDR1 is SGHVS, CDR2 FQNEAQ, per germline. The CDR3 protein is CASSLALAPIYNEQFF. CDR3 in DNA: TGTGCCAGCAGCTTAGCGCTAGCCCCAATCTACAATGAGCAGTTCTTC. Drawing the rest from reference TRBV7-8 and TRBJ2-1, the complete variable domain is GAGVSQSPRYKVAKRGQDVALRCDPISGHVSLFWYQQALGQGPEFLTYFQNEAQLDKSGLPSDRFFAERPEGSVSTLKIQRTQQEDSAVYLCASSLALAPIYNEQFFGPGTRLTVL.